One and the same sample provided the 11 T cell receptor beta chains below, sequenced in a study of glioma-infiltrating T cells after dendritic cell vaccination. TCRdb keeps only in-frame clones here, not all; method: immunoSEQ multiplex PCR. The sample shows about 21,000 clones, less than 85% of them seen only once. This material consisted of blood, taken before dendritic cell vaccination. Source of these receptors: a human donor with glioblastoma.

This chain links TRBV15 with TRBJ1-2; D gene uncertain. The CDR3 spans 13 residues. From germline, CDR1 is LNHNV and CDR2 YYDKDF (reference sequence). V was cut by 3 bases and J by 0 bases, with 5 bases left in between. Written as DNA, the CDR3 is TGTGCCACCAGCAGTTTAGCTAACTATGGCTACACCTTC. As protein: CATSSLANYGYTF.

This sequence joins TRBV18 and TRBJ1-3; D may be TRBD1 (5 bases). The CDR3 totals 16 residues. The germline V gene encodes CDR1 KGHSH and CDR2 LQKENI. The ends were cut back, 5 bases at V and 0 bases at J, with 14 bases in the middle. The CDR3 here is CASSMPTGSSGNTIYF. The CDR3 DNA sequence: TGTGCCAGCTCAATGCCAACAGGTAGCTCTGGAAACACCATATATTTT.

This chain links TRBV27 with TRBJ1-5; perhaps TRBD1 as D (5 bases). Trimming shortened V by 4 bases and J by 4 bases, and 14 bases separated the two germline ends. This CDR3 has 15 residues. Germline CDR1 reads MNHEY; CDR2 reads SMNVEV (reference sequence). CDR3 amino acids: CASSYGGGFNQPQHF. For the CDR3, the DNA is TGTGCCAGCAGTTACGGGGGGGGGTTTAATCAGCCCCAGCATTTT.

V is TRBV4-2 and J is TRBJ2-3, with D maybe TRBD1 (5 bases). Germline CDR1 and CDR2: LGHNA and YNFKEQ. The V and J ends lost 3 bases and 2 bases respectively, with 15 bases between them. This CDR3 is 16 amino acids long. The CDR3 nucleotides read TGTGCCAGCAGCCAGGGGCAGGACACCTACACAGATACGCAGTATTTT. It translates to CASSQGQDTYTDTQYF.

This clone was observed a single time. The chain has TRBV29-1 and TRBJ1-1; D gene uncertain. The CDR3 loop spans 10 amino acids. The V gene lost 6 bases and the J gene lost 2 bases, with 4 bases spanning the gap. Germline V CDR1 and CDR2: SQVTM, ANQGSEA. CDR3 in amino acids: CSVQNTEAFF. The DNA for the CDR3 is TGCAGCGTCCAAAACACTGAAGCTTTCTTT.

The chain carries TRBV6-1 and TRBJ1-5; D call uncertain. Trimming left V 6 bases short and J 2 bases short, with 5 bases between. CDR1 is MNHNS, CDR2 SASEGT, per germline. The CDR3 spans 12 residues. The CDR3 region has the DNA TGTGCCAGCAGATATGGCAATCAGCCCCAGCATTTT. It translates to CASRYGNQPQHF.

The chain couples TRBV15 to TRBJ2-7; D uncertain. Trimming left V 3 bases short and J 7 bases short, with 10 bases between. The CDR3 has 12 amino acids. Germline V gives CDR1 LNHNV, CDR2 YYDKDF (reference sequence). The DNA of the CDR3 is TGTGCCACCAGCAGGTTGACGGAGGAGCAGTACTTC. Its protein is CATSRLTEEQYF. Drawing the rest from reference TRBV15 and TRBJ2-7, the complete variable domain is DAMVIQNPRYQVTQFGKPVTLSCSQTLNHNVMYWYQQKSSQAPKLLFHYYDKDFNNEADTPDNFQSRRPNTSFCFLDIRSPGLGDTAMYLCATSRLTEEQYFGPGTRLTVT.

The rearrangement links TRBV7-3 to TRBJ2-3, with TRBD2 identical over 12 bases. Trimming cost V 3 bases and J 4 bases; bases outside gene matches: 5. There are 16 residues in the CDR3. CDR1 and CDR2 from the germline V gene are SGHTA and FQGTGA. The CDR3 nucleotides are TGTGCCAGCAGCTTCCCGGGACTAGCGGGTGCAGATACGCAGTATTTT. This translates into CASSFPGLAGADTQYF.

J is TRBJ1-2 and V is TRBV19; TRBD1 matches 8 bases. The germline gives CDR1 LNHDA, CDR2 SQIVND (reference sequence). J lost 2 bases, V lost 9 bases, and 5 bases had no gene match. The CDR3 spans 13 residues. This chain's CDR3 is CASRTGQNYGYTF. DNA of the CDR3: TGTGCCAGCAGGACAGGGCAGAACTATGGCTACACCTTC.

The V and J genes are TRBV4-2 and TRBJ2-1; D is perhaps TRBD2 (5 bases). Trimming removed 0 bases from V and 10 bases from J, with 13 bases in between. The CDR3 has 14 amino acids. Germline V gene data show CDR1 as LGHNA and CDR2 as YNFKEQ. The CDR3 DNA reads TGTGCCAGCAGCCAAGAGTCGCACGGGGAGGAGCAGTTCTTC. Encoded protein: CASSQESHGEEQFF.

Here the CDR3 DNA reads TGTGCCAGCAGTCCTGGGCAGGACACCGGGGAGCTGTTTTTT. It is translated as CASSPGQDTGELFF. This chain joins TRBV27 and TRBJ2-2; D is unresolved. The CDR3 runs to 14 residues. Germline V gene lookup returns CDR1 MNHEY and CDR2 SMNVEV (reference sequence). V dropped 5 bases and J dropped 3 bases, with 10 bases sitting between them.